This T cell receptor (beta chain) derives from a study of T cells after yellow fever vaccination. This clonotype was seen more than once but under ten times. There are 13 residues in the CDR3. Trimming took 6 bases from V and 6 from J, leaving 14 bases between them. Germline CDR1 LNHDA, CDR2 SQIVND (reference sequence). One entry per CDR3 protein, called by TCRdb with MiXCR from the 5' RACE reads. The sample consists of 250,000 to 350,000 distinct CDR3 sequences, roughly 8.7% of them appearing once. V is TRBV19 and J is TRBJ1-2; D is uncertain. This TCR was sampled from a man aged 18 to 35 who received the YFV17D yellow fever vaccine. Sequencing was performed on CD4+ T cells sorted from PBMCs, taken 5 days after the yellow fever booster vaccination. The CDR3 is CASRVGGLHGYTF. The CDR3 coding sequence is TGTGCCAGTAGAGTCGGAGGGCTGCATGGCTACACCTTC.